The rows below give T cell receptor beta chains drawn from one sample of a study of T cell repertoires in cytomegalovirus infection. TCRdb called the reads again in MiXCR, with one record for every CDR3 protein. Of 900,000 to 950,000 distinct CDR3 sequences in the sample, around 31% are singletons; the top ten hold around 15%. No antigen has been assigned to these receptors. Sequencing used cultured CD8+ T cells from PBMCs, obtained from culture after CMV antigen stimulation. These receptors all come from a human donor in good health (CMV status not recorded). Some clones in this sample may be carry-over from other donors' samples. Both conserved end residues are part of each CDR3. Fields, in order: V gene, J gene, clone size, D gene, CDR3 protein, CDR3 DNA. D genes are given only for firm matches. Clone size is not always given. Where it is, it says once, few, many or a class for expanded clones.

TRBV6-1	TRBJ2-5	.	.	CASSFGDIGIETQYF	TGTGCCAGCAGTTTCGGAGATATAGGGATAGAGACCCAGTACTTC
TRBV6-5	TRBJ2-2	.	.	CASSYSIIHTGELFF	TGTGCCAGCAGTTACTCGATAATCCACACCGGGGAGCTGTTTTTT
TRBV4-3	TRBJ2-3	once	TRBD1	CAGSQDRTGGVTDTQYF	TGCGCCGGCAGCCAAGATAGAACAGGGGGAGTTACAGATACGCAGTATTTT
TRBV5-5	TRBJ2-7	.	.	CASIGGGYEQYF	TGTGCCAGCATAGGTGGGGGCTACGAGCAGTACTTC
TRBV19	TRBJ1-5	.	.	CAIWGNSNQPQHF	TGTGCCATTTGGGGGAATAGCAATCAGCCCCAGCATTTT
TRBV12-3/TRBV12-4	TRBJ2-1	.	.	CASRGGINEQFF	TGTGCCAGCCGTGGAGGGATCAATGAGCAGTTCTTC
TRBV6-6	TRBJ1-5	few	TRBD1	CASRHGQGSNQPQHF	TGTGCCAGCAGACACGGACAGGGAAGCAATCAGCCCCAGCATTTT
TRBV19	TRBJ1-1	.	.	CASSIRGATEAFF	TGTGCCAGTAGTATTAGGGGTGCCACTGAAGCTTTCTTT
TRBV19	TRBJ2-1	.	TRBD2	CASSPFASGPIGNEQFF	TGTGCCAGTAGCCCCTTCGCTAGCGGACCTATAGGCAATGAGCAGTTCTTC
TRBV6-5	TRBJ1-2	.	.	CASSLNMGYRDNYGYTF	TGTGCCAGCAGCCTCAATATGGGGTACCGGGACAACTATGGCTACACCTTC
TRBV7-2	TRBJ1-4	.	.	CASSPPVGEKLFF	TGTGCCAGCAGCCCCCCGGTGGGTGAAAAACTGTTTTTT
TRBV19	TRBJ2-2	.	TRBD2	CASSISSGGHNTGELFF	TGTGCCAGTAGTATCTCTAGCGGGGGGCACAACACCGGGGAGCTGTTTTTT
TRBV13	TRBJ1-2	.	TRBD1	CASSPRGGEEPNYGYTF	TGTGCCAGCAGCCCTCGAGGGGGCGAGGAACCAAACTATGGCTACACCTTC
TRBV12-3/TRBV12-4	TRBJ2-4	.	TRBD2	CASSPLGLAGGLGNIQYF	TGTGCCAGCAGTCCCCTGGGACTAGCGGGGGGGCTGGGAAACATTCAGTACTTC
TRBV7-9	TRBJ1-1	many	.	CASTPIKGTPMGDTEAFF	TGTGCCAGCACCCCAATTAAAGGGACCCCCATGGGGGACACTGAAGCTTTCTTT
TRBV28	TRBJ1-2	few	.	CASSVFPTQGSPDGYTF	TGTGCCAGCAGTGTTTTCCCTACACAGGGTTCGCCCGATGGCTACACCTTC
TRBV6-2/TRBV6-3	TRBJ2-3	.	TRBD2	CASRMTSSTDTQYF	TGTGCCAGCAGGATGACTAGCAGCACAGATACGCAGTATTTT
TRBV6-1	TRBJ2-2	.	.	CASSEIQVPTGELFF	TGTGCCAGCAGTGAAATCCAGGTACCCACCGGGGAGCTGTTTTTT
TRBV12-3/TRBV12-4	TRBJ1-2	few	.	CASSLSSGFYYGYTF	TGTGCCAGCAGTTTATCGTCAGGCTTTTATTATGGCTACACCTTC
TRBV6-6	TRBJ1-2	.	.	CASSYSSSYTF	TGTGCCAGCAGTTACTCGTCCTCCTACACCTTC
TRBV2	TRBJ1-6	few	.	CASTISLLNSPLHF	TGTGCCAGCACCATCAGCCTGCTGAATTCACCCCTCCACTTT
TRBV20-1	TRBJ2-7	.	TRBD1	CSAREIPGQPYEQYF	TGCAGTGCTAGAGAAATCCCGGGACAGCCCTACGAGCAGTACTTC
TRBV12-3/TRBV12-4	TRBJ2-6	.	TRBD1	CASRPRTGSGANVLTF	TGTGCCAGCAGACCTAGGACAGGGTCTGGGGCCAACGTCCTGACTTTC
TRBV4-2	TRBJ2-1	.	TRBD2	CASSPPERGANEQFF	TGTGCCAGCAGCCCCCCAGAGCGGGGGGCAAATGAGCAGTTCTTC
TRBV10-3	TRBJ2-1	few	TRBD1	CAISESKDRGDNEQFF	TGTGCCATCAGTGAGTCGAAGGACAGGGGTGACAATGAGCAGTTCTTC
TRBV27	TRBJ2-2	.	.	CASSPYEEAGELFF	TGTGCCAGCAGCCCATACGAGGAAGCCGGGGAGCTGTTTTTT
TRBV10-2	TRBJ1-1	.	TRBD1	CASSGGDRDAFF	TGCGCCAGCAGCGGTGGGGACAGGGACGCTTTCTTT
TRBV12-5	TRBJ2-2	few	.	CASGPEGGGELFF	TGTGCTAGTGGACCAGAAGGTGGCGGGGAGCTGTTTTTT
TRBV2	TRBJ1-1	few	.	CASSEVAVEAFF	TGTGCCAGCAGTGAAGTTGCAGTTGAAGCTTTCTTT
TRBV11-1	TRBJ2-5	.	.	CASSLVVETQYF	TGTGCCAGCAGCTTAGTGGTAGAGACCCAGTACTTC
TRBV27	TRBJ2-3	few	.	CASSGTPNRVPDTQYF	TGTGCCAGCAGCGGAACGCCAAACAGGGTACCAGATACGCAGTATTTT
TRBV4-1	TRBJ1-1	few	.	CASSLRTQRNTEAFF	TGCGCCAGCAGCCTAAGGACGCAGAGGAACACTGAAGCTTTCTTT
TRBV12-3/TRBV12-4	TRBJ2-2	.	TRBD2	CASSSTAGWLAEGTGELFF	TGTGCCAGCAGTTCTACCGCCGGGTGGCTAGCGGAAGGCACCGGGGAGCTGTTTTTT
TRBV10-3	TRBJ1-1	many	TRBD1	CAISESGTVNTEAFF	TGTGCCATCAGTGAGTCAGGGACAGTGAACACTGAAGCTTTCTTT
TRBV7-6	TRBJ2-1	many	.	CASSLMSGIDEQFF	TGTGCCAGCAGCTTAATGTCAGGGATCGATGAGCAGTTCTTC
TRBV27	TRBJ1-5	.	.	CASSSTAYSNQPQHF	TGTGCCAGCAGTTCTACAGCTTATAGCAATCAGCCCCAGCATTTT
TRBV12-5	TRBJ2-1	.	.	CASAPGAYNEQFF	TGTGCTAGTGCCCCCGGGGCCTACAATGAGCAGTTCTTC